The T cell receptor beta chain described here comes from a study of cytomegalovirus exposure and HLA in healthy donors. Overall study context: Prior work identified 120 million or so unique TCR beta sequences in some 200 million T cells. General study points: A later analysis appeared to link common viral pathogens to several of the most significant clusters. Earlier analysis yielded a pattern in which most TCR beta V segments were productive about 90% or about 30% of the time. Among the sequence variants, a highly shared cluster was likely an artifact of sequencing.

Vbeta (60) and Jbeta (13) primers were used in the PCR. Assay: immunoSEQ multiplex PCR; the TCRdb copy retains only in-frame clones and omits some. Of 130,000 to 150,000 clones in the sample, approximately 79% were seen once. About this clone itself: Its antigen is not identified.

Source material: PBMCs. This sequence was found in a woman in her thirties or forties in good health and CMV-seropositive.

CDR3 region: CASSQNTGLFYEQYF. The CDR3 DNA reads as TGCGCCAGCAGCCAAAACACGGGACTCTTCTACGAGCAGTACTTC. V and J are TRBV4-1 and TRBJ2-7, with D perhaps TRBD2 (6 bases). This CDR3 is built from 15 residues. Deletions cut 2 bases from V and 3 bases from J, with 14 bases between. Germline CDR1 reads MGHRA; CDR2 reads YSYEKL.